The 26 T cell receptor beta chains below all came from one sample that was sequenced in a study of early T cells in non-severe SARS-CoV-2 infection. TCRdb called the 5' RACE reads again in MiXCR, with one record for every CDR3 protein. The table lists about 64,000 distinct CDR3 sequences, roughly 12% of them singletons. This material consisted of whole blood, taken at baseline. The receptors were gathered from an adult who was a healthcare worker with PCR-confirmed SARS-CoV-2 infection or an uninfected control (not recorded which).

CDR3 sequence: CASSQGAVGNTIYF. CDR3 coding DNA: TGTGCCAGCTCCCAGGGGGCTGTCGGAAACACCATATATTTT. This chain connects TRBV18 to TRBJ1-3; TRBD1 matches 8 bases. Germline V gene data show CDR1 as KGHSH and CDR2 as LQKENI. The CDR3 is 14 amino acids. V dropped 6 bases and J dropped 4; count of bases not matched to a gene: 5.

This chain uses TRBV6-2 or TRBV6-3 with TRBJ2-1, with unresolved D. The CDR3 runs 16 residues. The V end lost 0 bases, the J end lost 0 bases, and 9 bases lay between the germline ends. Germline loops: CDR1 MNHEY, CDR2 SVGEGT. As DNA, the CDR3 is TGTGCCAGCAGTTACTCGGCCGTTAGCTCCTACAATGAGCAGTTCTTC. Amino acids: CASSYSAVSSYNEQFF.

This clonotype appeared a few times. The chain is built from TRBV28 and TRBJ2-7, with D perhaps TRBD2 (6 bases). Germline CDR1 and CDR2: MDHEN and SYDVKM. The CDR3 has 15 amino acids. Trimming took 3 bases from V and 0 from J, leaving 12 bases between them. CDR3 DNA sequence: TGTGCCAGCAGTTTCGGGGACTCGAGCTCCTACGAGCAGTACTTC. Its protein is CASSFGDSSSYEQYF. Full variable domain (remainder filled in from reference TRBV28 and TRBJ2-7): DVKVTQSSRYLVKRTGEKVFLECVQDMDHENMFWYRQDPGLGLRLIYFSYDVKMKEKGDIPEGYSVSREKKERFSLILESASTNQTSMYLCASSFGDSSSYEQYFGPGTRLTVT.

V usage is TRBV29-1 and J usage is TRBJ2-7; TRBD1 aligns across 9 bases. In germline, CDR1 is SQVTM, CDR2 ANQGSEA. The CDR3 runs to 15 residues. With 4 bases clipped from V and 2 bases from J, the junction kept 9 bases outside the gene matches. DNA for the CDR3: TGCAGCGTTGGGGGACAGGGCTTTAATCCCTACGAGCAGTACTTC. It codes for CSVGGQGFNPYEQYF.

This clonotype was seen only a few times. An end of the junction differs from the germline gene, which may be a read error. The V gene is TRBV7-7, the J gene TRBJ2-2; no reliable D call. CDR1 is SSHAT and CDR2 is FNYEAQ in the germline V gene (reference sequence). The CDR3 sequence is 13 residues long. CDR3 sequence (DNA): TGTGCTAGCAGCTCGGGGAACACCGGGGAGCTGTTTTTT. This encodes CASSSGNTGELFF.

The chain uses TRBV28 and TRBJ2-3; 7 nucleotides match TRBD2. Germline CDR1 and CDR2: MDHEN and SYDVKM. Unmatched junction bases numbered 5, after V lost 2 bases and J lost 0 bases. There are 16 residues in the CDR3. CDR3 DNA: TGTGCCAGCAGTTTACTCCCTAGCGGTAGCACAGATACGCAGTATTTT. Protein sequence: CASSLLPSGSTDTQYF. The full variable domain, completed using reference TRBV28 and TRBJ2-3, is DVKVTQSSRYLVKRTGEKVFLECVQDMDHENMFWYRQDPGLGLRLIYFSYDVKMKEKGDIPEGYSVSREKKERFSLILESASTNQTSMYLCASSLLPSGSTDTQYFGPGTRLTVL.

This clonotype was observed a few times. As DNA, the CDR3 is TGTGCCAGCACGACGATATGGACAGAGGACACTGAAGCTTTCTTT. This encodes CASTTIWTEDTEAFF. The chain employs TRBV11-2 and TRBJ1-1, with D perhaps matching TRBD1 (6 bases). The CDR3 sequence is 15 residues long. The germline V gene encodes CDR1 SGHAT and CDR2 FQNNGV. V lost 7 bases, J lost 3 bases, and 18 bases lay in between.

This clonotype was picked up many times. The chain uses TRBV19 and TRBJ2-5; maybe TRBD2 (5 bases). From germline, CDR1 is LNHDA and CDR2 SQIVND (reference sequence). This CDR3 region has 12 residues. V was cut by 7 bases and J by 6 bases, with 12 bases left in between. The CDR3: CASKGGRKTQYF. CDR3 DNA sequence: TGTGCCAGTAAGGGCGGGCGGAAGACCCAGTACTTC.

CDR3 residues: CASSPGTGADTQYF. CDR3 sequence (DNA): TGTGCCAGCAGCCCCGGGACAGGGGCAGATACGCAGTATTTT. This rearrangement joins TRBV7-9 to TRBJ2-3; 10 nucleotides align to TRBD1. The CDR3 loop spans 14 amino acids. CDR1 SEHNR and CDR2 FQNEAQ come from the germline V gene (reference sequence). J gave up 4 bases and V 5 bases, and 3 bases lay outside the gene matches.

This clonotype appeared many times. This chain joins TRBV6-2 or TRBV6-3 and TRBJ1-2; the match to TRBD1 covers 11 bases. Looked up from germline, CDR1 is MNHEY and CDR2 is SVGEGT. There are 16 residues in the CDR3. With 4 bases clipped from V and 5 bases from J, the junction kept 9 bases outside the gene matches. CDR3 loop: CASSFIRTGGLYGYTF. The CDR3 DNA follows: TGTGCCAGCAGTTTCATCCGGACAGGGGGCCTGTATGGCTACACCTTC.

This clonotype was recorded a few times. J is TRBJ2-3 and V is TRBV18; D possibly matches TRBD1 or TRBD2 (5 bases each). Germline CDR1 KGHSH, CDR2 LQKENI. The CDR3 runs to 12 residues. Trimming shortened V by 3 bases and J by 5 bases, and 6 bases separated the two germline ends. CDR3 nucleotides: TGTGCCAGCTCACCTGGGGGAGATACGCAGTATTTT. Encoded protein: CASSPGGDTQYF. The variable domain in full, with the rest retrieved from reference TRBV18 and TRBJ2-3, is NAGVMQNPRHLVRRRGQEARLRCSPMKGHSHVYWYRQLPEEGLKFMVYLQKENIIDESGMPKERFSAEFPKEGPSILRIQQVVRGDSAAYFCASSPGGDTQYFGPGTRLTVL.

This clonotype was found a few times. The chain recombines TRBV28 with TRBJ2-7; 10 bases align to TRBD1. The germline V gene has CDR1 MDHEN and CDR2 SYDVKM. This CDR3 is 15 amino acids long. The trim removed 5 bases at V and 4 bases at J, leaving 8 bases unmatched. In nucleotides, the CDR3 is TGTGCCAGCAGTCGGACAGGGGGTATAGTTTACGAGCAGTACTTC. It specifies CASSRTGGIVYEQYF.

This clonotype occurred a few times. This rearrangement joins TRBV12-3 or TRBV12-4 to TRBJ2-7; no clear D gene. This CDR3 has 14 amino acids. V lost 6 bases and J 2 bases, leaving 14 bases between the germline ends. DNA for the CDR3: TGTGCCAGCAGCAGCCCAGGCAGTACCTACGAGCAGTACTTC. As protein: CASSSPGSTYEQYF.

The rearrangement joins TRBV12-3 or TRBV12-4 to TRBJ2-7; D is ambiguous. CDR3 size: 14 residues. The V end was cut by 0 bases, the J end by 3 bases, with 9 bases between. The CDR3 here is CASSLARRHYEQYF. The CDR3 DNA sequence: TGTGCCAGCAGTTTAGCGCGCAGGCACTACGAGCAGTACTTC.

This clonotype appeared many times. The chain is built from TRBV29-1 and TRBJ2-2; 7 bases map to TRBD1. This CDR3 has 14 amino acids. The germline CDR1 and CDR2 sequences are SQVTM and ANQGSEA. Losses at the gene ends were 5 bases for V and 5 bases for J; bases not matched to a gene: 8. The CDR3 spells CSVRTGVSTGELFF. Written as DNA, the CDR3 is TGCAGCGTTCGTACAGGGGTATCAACCGGGGAGCTGTTTTTT.

With regard to this clonotype: One junction end disagrees with the germline gene, perhaps due to a read error. The chain carries TRBV7-2 and TRBJ1-3; 10 nucleotides align to TRBD1. CDR1 is SGHTA and CDR2 is FQGNSA in the germline V gene. This CDR3 has 16 residues. CDR3 nucleotides: TGTGTCAGCAGCCCGACAGGGGGCGGAACCGGAAACACCATATATTTT. Amino acids: CVSSPTGGGTGNTIYF.

This clonotype was seen only a few times. The rearrangement uses TRBV3-1 and TRBJ1-2; D perhaps matches TRBD1 (6 bases). Trimming removed 4 bases at V and 4 bases at J, with 16 bases between. This CDR3 contains 15 residues. CDR1 is LGHDT and CDR2 is YNNKEL in the germline V gene (reference sequence). The chain's CDR3 is CASSPTAGHSYGYTF. The CDR3 DNA is TGTGCCAGCAGCCCTACGGCGGGACACTCCTATGGCTACACCTTC.

This clonotype turned up a few times. The chain has TRBV6-2 or TRBV6-3 and TRBJ1-1, with D possibly TRBD1 on 5 matching bases. Germline CDR1 is MNHEY and CDR2 is SVGEGT. V lost 4 bases and J 1 base, leaving 22 bases between the germline ends. The CDR3 totals 18 residues. The CDR3 nucleotides read TGTGCCAGCAGTTCGACTCGGATGACAGTCACGGGGAACACTGAAGCTTTCTTT. Encoded protein: CASSSTRMTVTGNTEAFF.

This chain connects TRBV18 to TRBJ2-7; D may correspond to TRBD1 or TRBD2 (5 bases each). This CDR3 region has 15 residues. With 5 bases removed from V and 0 bases from J, the gap between germline ends came to 14 bases. Per the germline V gene, CDR1 is KGHSH and CDR2 is LQKENI. The CDR3 DNA reads as TGTGCCAGCTCAAGTGGTCGGGACGGCTCCTACGAGCAGTACTTC. Translating gives CASSSGRDGSYEQYF.

The chain recombines TRBV28 with TRBJ1-1, with 8 bases matching TRBD1. With V trimmed by 6 bases and J by 7 bases, 4 bases remained unmatched. CDR3 length equals 12 residues. The germline CDR1 and CDR2 sequences are MDHEN and SYDVKM. Here the CDR3 reads CASRRGTGEAFF. The CDR3, as DNA: TGTGCCAGCAGACGCGGGACAGGTGAAGCTTTCTTT.

This chain joins TRBV5-4 and TRBJ2-3; perhaps TRBD2 as D (6 bases). Trimming left V 4 bases short and J 3 bases short, with 15 bases between. Germline CDR1 is SGHNT and CDR2 is YYREEE (reference sequence). CDR3 size: 15 residues. CDR3 nucleotides: TGTGCCAGCAGCGGGTGGGGGGAGCGAACAGATACGCAGTATTTT. Amino acid sequence: CASSGWGERTDTQYF.

The V call is TRBV7-2, the J call TRBJ1-3; possibly TRBD1 for D (6 bases). The V end was cut by 5 bases, the J end by 0 bases, with 11 bases between. CDR3 size: 15 residues. CDR1 and CDR2 from the germline V gene are SGHTA and FQGNSA. For the CDR3, the DNA is TGTGCCAGCAGCCGAAACAGGGACTCTGGAAACACCATATATTTT. It yields the protein CASSRNRDSGNTIYF.

This clonotype was recorded at least ten times. The CDR3 region has the DNA TGTGCCAGCAGTTCGTTGAGGGGACCAACTTTATACAATGAGCAGTTCTTC. It specifies CASSSLRGPTLYNEQFF. The chain joins TRBV27 to TRBJ2-1, with D tentatively TRBD1 or TRBD2 (5 bases each). Germline V gene lookup returns CDR1 MNHEY and CDR2 SMNVEV (reference sequence). The CDR3 consists of 17 residues. Trimming pared 4 bases from V and 4 bases from J, leaving 20 bases between.

The chain combines TRBV6-5 with TRBJ2-7; 10 bases align to TRBD2. This CDR3 is built from 15 residues. Per germline, CDR1 MNHEY and CDR2 SVGAGI. Unmatched junction bases numbered 8, after V lost 4 bases and J lost 5 bases. CDR3 sequence: CASSFTTSGIDEQYF. Written as DNA, the CDR3 is TGTGCCAGCAGTTTCACAACTAGCGGGATCGACGAGCAGTACTTC.

V usage is TRBV20-1 and J usage is TRBJ2-7; no reliable D call. The CDR3 is 11 amino acids. The germline V gene has CDR1 DFQATT and CDR2 SNEGSKA (reference sequence). Between the trimmed V and J ends, which lost 3 bases and 3 bases, there was a span of 6 bases. CDR3 sequence reads: CSASANYEQYF. The CDR3 DNA reads as TGCAGTGCTAGTGCCAACTACGAGCAGTACTTC.

This clonotype was observed at least ten times. The chain has TRBV7-2 and TRBJ2-7; TRBD2 aligns across 10 bases. In germline, CDR1 is SGHTA, CDR2 FQGNSA. This CDR3 comprises 15 residues. The V and J ends lost 4 bases and 4 bases, in that order; junction bases with no gene match: 7. CDR3 nucleotide sequence: TGTGCCAGCAGCTCTCCGGGACTAGCGAGATACGAGCAGTACTTC. Residues: CASSSPGLARYEQYF.